A selection of T cell receptor beta chains follows, all from one sample in a study of blood T cells in healthy people across ages. Using its own MiXCR run on the 5' RACE reads, TCRdb lists one record per CDR3 protein. Here the sample spans roughly 2 million distinct CDR3 sequences, around 50% being singletons. Specimen: blood. The receptors originated from a woman aged 40 to 49 in good health. Both conserved end residues are part of each CDR3. Each record gives: V gene, clone size, D gene, J gene, CDR3 DNA, CDR3 protein. D genes are given only for firm matches. Clone size is stated in some rows and not others, as once, few, many or a class when expanded.

V gene: TRBV13; clone size: few; D gene: NA; J gene: TRBJ1-2; CDR3 DNA: TGTGCCAGCAGCCCGGGGACAAAGGTCTATGGCTACACCTTC; CDR3 protein: CASSPGTKVYGYTF
V gene: TRBV7-2; clone size: NA; D gene: NA; J gene: TRBJ2-7; CDR3 DNA: TGTGCCAGCAGCTTTTCAGTGATCTACGAGCAGTACTTC; CDR3 protein: CASSFSVIYEQYF
V gene: TRBV2; clone size: few; D gene: NA; J gene: TRBJ2-1; CDR3 DNA: TGTGCCAGCAGTGAATCGTTAGCGGCTTCACAAGAGACCCAGTTCTTC; CDR3 protein: CASSESLAASQETQFF
V gene: TRBV15; clone size: NA; D gene: NA; J gene: TRBJ2-3; CDR3 DNA: TGTGCCACCAGCAGAGAAGGTCGCCCGGGACTGGCGGGGCTCACAGATACGCAGTATTTT; CDR3 protein: CATSREGRPGLAGLTDTQYF
V gene: TRBV6-5; clone size: few; D gene: TRBD1; J gene: TRBJ1-2; CDR3 DNA: TGTGCCAGCAGCTGGGACAGGACGACCTATGGCTACACCTTC; CDR3 protein: CASSWDRTTYGYTF
V gene: TRBV20-1; clone size: few; D gene: TRBD1; J gene: TRBJ2-7; CDR3 DNA: TGCAGTGCTAGAGGTCGGGACAGGGTAAGGGACGAGCAGTACTTC; CDR3 protein: CSARGRDRVRDEQYF
V gene: TRBV20-1; clone size: few; D gene: TRBD2; J gene: TRBJ2-5; CDR3 DNA: TGCAGTGCTCCAATGACTAGCCCGCAAGAGACCCAGTACTTC; CDR3 protein: CSAPMTSPQETQYF
V gene: TRBV2; clone size: NA; D gene: NA; J gene: TRBJ2-5; CDR3 DNA: TGTGCCAGTGTCGGCAGGCAGGGGAAAGAGACCCAGTACTTC; CDR3 protein: CASVGRQGKETQYF
V gene: TRBV28; clone size: few; D gene: TRBD1; J gene: TRBJ2-7; CDR3 DNA: TGTGCCAGCAGTTCCGCCGGGACAGATTCCTACGAGCAGTACTTC; CDR3 protein: CASSSAGTDSYEQYF
V gene: TRBV28; clone size: NA; D gene: TRBD1; J gene: TRBJ1-4; CDR3 DNA: TGTGCCAGCACGACACAGGGGTCAGTTAATGAAAAACTGTTTTTT; CDR3 protein: CASTTQGSVNEKLFF
V gene: TRBV24-1; clone size: NA; D gene: NA; J gene: TRBJ2-1; CDR3 DNA: TGTGCCACCAGTGACCAGGACAGACCCTACAATGAGCAGTTCTTC; CDR3 protein: CATSDQDRPYNEQFF
V gene: TRBV12-3/TRBV12-4; clone size: NA; D gene: NA; J gene: TRBJ2-3; CDR3 DNA: TGTGCCAGCACCCTCCGGGACACCGGCACAGATACGCAGTATTTT; CDR3 protein: CASTLRDTGTDTQYF
V gene: TRBV7-2; clone size: NA; D gene: NA; J gene: TRBJ2-7; CDR3 DNA: TGTGCCAGCAGCTTAGATTGGACACCTTCCTACGAGCAGTACTTC; CDR3 protein: CASSLDWTPSYEQYF
V gene: TRBV9; clone size: NA; D gene: TRBD2; J gene: TRBJ2-1; CDR3 DNA: TGTGCCAGCAGCGTAGCGGGGGGTGGCAATGAGCAGTTCTTC; CDR3 protein: CASSVAGGGNEQFF
V gene: TRBV24-1; clone size: once; D gene: TRBD1; J gene: TRBJ1-2; CDR3 DNA: TGTGCCACCAGTGTGGGACAGAGCTATGGCTACACCTTC; CDR3 protein: CATSVGQSYGYTF
V gene: TRBV12-5; clone size: many; D gene: NA; J gene: TRBJ2-1; CDR3 DNA: TGTGCTAGTGGTTTCTACAATGAGCAGTTCTTC; CDR3 protein: CASGFYNEQFF
V gene: TRBV6-2/TRBV6-3; clone size: few; D gene: TRBD1; J gene: TRBJ2-6; CDR3 DNA: TGTGCCAGCCAGGGACAGGATTTCTCTGGGGCCAACGTCCTGACTTTC; CDR3 protein: CASQGQDFSGANVLTF
V gene: TRBV28; clone size: NA; D gene: TRBD1; J gene: TRBJ2-1; CDR3 DNA: TGTGCCAGCAGGGCGGGACAGGGGTTCTACAATGAGCAGTTCTTC; CDR3 protein: CASRAGQGFYNEQFF
V gene: TRBV23-1; clone size: NA; D gene: NA; J gene: TRBJ1-1; CDR3 DNA: TGCGCCAGCAGTCAAAACAGACATGAAGCTTTCTTT; CDR3 protein: CASSQNRHEAFF
V gene: TRBV7-2; clone size: NA; D gene: TRBD2; J gene: TRBJ2-1; CDR3 DNA: TGTGCCAGCATAAGCGGGGGGTCGCGGGAGCAGTTCTTC; CDR3 protein: CASISGGSREQFF
V gene: TRBV7-6; clone size: NA; D gene: NA; J gene: TRBJ2-7; CDR3 DNA: TGTGCCAGCAGCTCAGGGGGGGTACACGAGCAGTACTTC; CDR3 protein: CASSSGGVHEQYF
V gene: TRBV10-3; clone size: few; D gene: TRBD2; J gene: TRBJ2-7; CDR3 DNA: TGTGCCATCAGTGAGCCTCTAGGACTAGCGGGGAGCGGGTACGAGCAGTACTTC; CDR3 protein: CAISEPLGLAGSGYEQYF
V gene: TRBV7-7; clone size: NA; D gene: NA; J gene: TRBJ2-3; CDR3 DNA: TGTGCTAGCAGCTTGGACGTGGGCACAGATACGCAGTATTTT; CDR3 protein: CASSLDVGTDTQYF
V gene: TRBV6-6; clone size: NA; D gene: NA; J gene: TRBJ2-3; CDR3 DNA: TGTGCCAGCAGTTATGCGACACAAAACACAGATACGCAGTATTTT; CDR3 protein: CASSYATQNTDTQYF
V gene: TRBV7-9; clone size: NA; D gene: TRBD1; J gene: TRBJ2-3; CDR3 DNA: TGTGCCAGCAGCCTAGGGACAGGGAGGGTGTTCGGCACAGATGCGCAGTATTTT; CDR3 protein: CASSLGTGRVFGTDAQYF
V gene: TRBV5-1; clone size: NA; D gene: TRBD1; J gene: TRBJ1-6; CDR3 DNA: TGCGCCAGCAGCTTGAGGGGACAGCTCTATAATTCACCCCTCCACTTT; CDR3 protein: CASSLRGQLYNSPLHF
V gene: TRBV6-1; clone size: NA; D gene: TRBD2; J gene: TRBJ2-3; CDR3 DNA: TGTGCCAGCGGGGGTAGCGGGGAGGCAGATACGCAGTATTTT; CDR3 protein: CASGGSGEADTQYF
V gene: TRBV5-1; clone size: once; D gene: NA; J gene: TRBJ1-1; CDR3 DNA: TGCGCCAGCAGCTTGAATCGGGACACAAGACTGAACACTGAAGCTTTCTTT; CDR3 protein: CASSLNRDTRLNTEAFF
V gene: TRBV6-6; clone size: once; D gene: TRBD1; J gene: TRBJ1-6; CDR3 DNA: TGTGCCAGCAGTGTAGACAGGGTTAGTTCACCCCTCCACTTT; CDR3 protein: CASSVDRVSSPLHF
V gene: TRBV7-2; clone size: NA; D gene: NA; J gene: TRBJ2-3; CDR3 DNA: TGTGCCAGCAGCGTACAGGGTCACACAGATACGCAGTATTTT; CDR3 protein: CASSVQGHTDTQYF
V gene: TRBV20-1; clone size: NA; D gene: TRBD1; J gene: TRBJ2-5; CDR3 DNA: TGCAGTGCTAGTGGGAACAGGGGGGAAGAAGAGACCCAGTACTTC; CDR3 protein: CSASGNRGEEETQYF